This TCR beta chain was identified during a study of T cells in Graves' hyperthyroidism and ophthalmopathy. The CDR3 length is 14 residues. The germline V gene encodes CDR1 DFQATT and CDR2 SNEGSKA (reference sequence). Trimming removed 0 bases from V and 6 bases from J; junction bases left unmatched: 6. Amplification yielded TCR beta CDR3 regions, with RNA transcripts as the source. TCR CDR3 underwent first-round RT-PCR with the HTBI primer set. Using its own MiXCR run on the multiplex PCR reads, TCRdb lists one record per CDR3 protein. This table has about 320,000 distinct CDR3 sequences, approximately 15% appearing once. Lactation, pregnancy, other autoimmune disease or uncontrolled infection led to exclusion of patients. Diagnostic assessment was based on clinical symptoms, serum thyroxine and TRAb, thyroid ultrasound and orbital computed tomography.

The sequence was obtained from a man aged 30 to 39 with Graves' hyperthyroidism. V usage is TRBV20-1 and J usage is TRBJ2-3; 7 bases agree with TRBD1. Input material: blood. The CDR3: CSARDPRGSDTQYF. The CDR3 coding sequence is TGCAGTGCTAGAGACCCCAGGGGGTCGGATACGCAGTATTTT.